The 22 T cell receptor beta chains presented below share a single source sample, sequenced in a study of cytomegalovirus exposure and HLA in healthy donors. PCR amplification relied on 60 Vbeta primers (plus 13 Jbeta primers). The table came from immunoSEQ multiplex PCR; TCRdb's copy has only in-frame clones and leaves some out. The sample holds some 110,000 clones, roughly 73% seen once. The specimen sequenced was PBMCs. The receptors come from a woman aged 40 to 50 in good health and CMV-seropositive.

The chain links TRBV5-6 to TRBJ1-5; TRBD1 aligns across 8 bases. Germline V lookup: CDR1 SGHDT, CDR2 YYEEEE. The CDR3 spans 13 residues. After removal of 4 bases from V and 7 bases from J, the junction contained 4 bases not matched to a gene. The CDR3 DNA reads TGTGCCAGCAGCAGGACAGGGAGGCAGCCCCAGCATTTT. Protein product: CASSRTGRQPQHF.

The chain employs TRBV11-3 and TRBJ1-1; D unclear. The V end was cut by 4 bases, the J end by 5 bases, with 20 bases between. The CDR3 has 16 residues. Germline V gene data show CDR1 as SGHNT and CDR2 as YENEEA. The CDR3 sequence: CASSSLPTLRETEAFF. CDR3 DNA sequence: TGTGCCAGCAGCTCCCTACCGACTCTTCGGGAAACTGAAGCTTTCTTT.

The CDR3 region is CASSDLGRAETQYF. Here the CDR3 DNA reads TGTGCCAGCAGTGACCTTGGCAGGGCCGAGACCCAGTACTTC. This chain links TRBV6-1 with TRBJ2-5; TRBD1 is a possible D gene (5 bases). Germline-derived CDR1 and CDR2 are MNHNS and SASEGT. The CDR3 consists of 14 residues. V lost 3 bases and J lost 5, with 13 bases in between.

V gene TRBV6-5 combines with J gene TRBJ1-5; D not certain. The V gene lost 3 bases and the J gene lost 3 bases, with 9 bases spanning the gap. CDR1 and CDR2 (germline): MNHEY, SVGAGI. The length of the CDR3 is 14 residues. The CDR3 nucleotides are TGTGCCAGCAGTTATAAAGGAGTCAATCAGCCCCAGCATTTT. As protein: CASSYKGVNQPQHF.

The chain links TRBV28 to TRBJ2-1; 7 positions agree with TRBD1. Germline V gene sequence: CDR1 MDHEN, CDR2 SYDVKM. J lost 2 bases, V lost 3 bases, and 7 bases had no gene match. This CDR3 has 16 residues. CDR3 amino acids: CASSFGQGVTYNEQFF. The CDR3 DNA reads as TGTGCCAGCAGTTTTGGGCAGGGGGTCACCTACAATGAGCAGTTCTTC.

This clone showed up just once. J is TRBJ2-5 and V is TRBV10-3, with D hard to call. The CDR3 spans 13 residues. V lost 3 bases to trimming and J lost 5 bases, with 10 bases between them. CDR1 ENHRY and CDR2 SYGVKD come from the germline V gene. The CDR3 DNA sequence: TGTGCCATCAGTGAACTTGGTTCGGAGACCCAGTACTTC. The encoded protein is CAISELGSETQYF.

This clone has more than one count but fewer than ten. The chain has TRBV7-9 and TRBJ1-6; D not certain. Germline V gives CDR1 SEHNR, CDR2 FQNEAQ (reference sequence). Trimming took 2 bases from V and 8 from J, leaving 19 bases between them. This CDR3 contains 17 residues. CDR3 nucleotide sequence: TGTGCCAGCAGCTTAAGTCTTAGTACGGAGAACGATTCACCCCTCCACTTT. Amino acid sequence: CASSLSLSTENDSPLHF.

V usage is TRBV7-8 and J usage is TRBJ1-2; a possible D gene is TRBD1 (6 bases). V lost 7 bases, J lost 5 bases, and 26 bases lay in between. CDR1 SGHVS and CDR2 FQNEAQ come from the germline V gene. The CDR3 spans 17 residues. The CDR3 spells CASTTLGELDRIYGYTF. The CDR3 bases are TGTGCCAGCACTACCCTAGGGGAGCTGGACAGAATTTATGGCTACACCTTC.

The rearrangement uses TRBV15 and TRBJ2-1; D unresolved. The CDR3 consists of 14 residues. Trimming took off 1 base at V and 6 bases at J, with 10 bases between the two ends. Looked up from germline, CDR1 is LNHNV and CDR2 is YYDKDF (reference sequence). This CDR3 reads CATSRGGAGNEQFF. CDR3 DNA sequence: TGTGCCACCAGCAGAGGCGGAGCCGGCAATGAGCAGTTCTTC. The variable domain in full, completed from reference TRBV15 and TRBJ2-1, reads DAMVIQNPRYQVTQFGKPVTLSCSQTLNHNVMYWYQQKSSQAPKLLFHYYDKDFNNEADTPDNFQSRRPNTSFCFLDIRSPGLGDTAMYLCATSRGGAGNEQFFGPGTRLTVL.

The chain employs TRBV28 and TRBJ1-1, with no clear D. Between the trimmed V and J ends, which lost 1 base and 4 bases, there was a span of 10 bases. The CDR3 is made up of 14 amino acids. Germline CDR1 MDHEN, CDR2 SYDVKM. This CDR3 reads CASSLSGSSTEAFF. CDR3 DNA sequence: TGTGCCAGCAGTTTATCTGGCTCCTCCACTGAAGCTTTCTTT.

This chain uses TRBV4-2 with TRBJ1-1; D possibly corresponds to TRBD1 (5 bases). The CDR3 sequence is 14 residues long. The V gene lost 1 base and the J gene lost 9 bases, with 15 bases spanning the gap. From germline, CDR1 is LGHNA and CDR2 YNFKEQ. The CDR3 reads CASSQGSRAPKAFF. CDR3 bases: TGTGCCAGCAGCCAAGGTTCCAGGGCACCGAAAGCTTTCTTT.

The J gene is TRBJ2-2, the V gene TRBV11-2; D is unresolved. Germline lookup yields CDR1 SGHAT and CDR2 FQNNGV. Trimming pared 3 bases from V and 2 bases from J, leaving 10 bases between. This CDR3 is built from 15 residues. CDR3 amino acids: CASSFTFRNTGELFF. As DNA, the CDR3 is TGTGCCAGCAGCTTTACCTTCAGAAACACCGGGGAGCTGTTTTTT. Full variable domain (remainder filled in from reference TRBV11-2 and TRBJ2-2): EAGVAQSPRYKIIEKRQSVAFWCNPISGHATLYWYQQILGQGPKLLIQFQNNGVVDDSQLPKDRFSAERLKGVDSTLKIQPAKLEDSAVYLCASSFTFRNTGELFFGEGSRLTVL.

In its sample, this clone was seen a few times. The gene calls are TRBV29-1 and TRBJ2-7, with D possibly matching TRBD2 (7 bases). The length of the CDR3 is 14 residues. Trimming left V 6 bases short and J 0 bases short, with 15 bases between. Germline CDR1 is SQVTM and CDR2 is ANQGSEA. The CDR3, as DNA: TGCAGCGTGGGAGGGACAAGCAGCTCCTACGAGCAGTACTTC. The encoded protein is CSVGGTSSSYEQYF.

The V call is TRBV13, the J call TRBJ2-7; 9 nucleotides agree with TRBD2. CDR1 and CDR2 from the germline V gene are PRHDT and FYEKMQ (reference sequence). Germline trimming cut 2 bases from V and 3 bases from J; bases unmatched to any gene: 8. This CDR3 contains 16 residues. CDR3 sequence: CASSLSGAREGYEQYF. CDR3 DNA sequence: TGTGCCAGCAGCTTATCCGGTGCGCGGGAGGGCTACGAGCAGTACTTC.

This clone was detected a few times. V usage is TRBV28 and J usage is TRBJ2-1, with 8 bases identical to TRBD2. V lost 6 bases and J lost 4; bases outside the gene matches: 8. In germline, CDR1 is MDHEN, CDR2 SYDVKM. The CDR3 runs 15 residues. In nucleotides, the CDR3 is TGTGCCAGCAGGAAAAGCGGGGGTCAATACAATGAGCAGTTCTTC. Encoded protein: CASRKSGGQYNEQFF. Combining the CDR3 with reference TRBV28 and TRBJ2-1 gives the whole variable domain DVKVTQSSRYLVKRTGEKVFLECVQDMDHENMFWYRQDPGLGLRLIYFSYDVKMKEKGDIPEGYSVSREKKERFSLILESASTNQTSMYLCASRKSGGQYNEQFFGPGTRLTVL.

The chain combines TRBV18 with TRBJ1-3; no reliable D call. Germline lookup yields CDR1 KGHSH and CDR2 LQKENI. The CDR3 covers 16 residues. The germline V and J ends were trimmed by 3 bases and 0 bases, with 12 bases remaining between them. The chain's CDR3 is CASSPSGGPSGNTIYF. CDR3 bases: TGTGCCAGCTCACCTTCAGGTGGCCCCTCTGGAAACACCATATATTTT.

The DNA of the CDR3 is TGCGCCAGCAGTCCCCGGGACGGGGGCAATGAGCAGTTCTTC. It translates to CASSPRDGGNEQFF. The J gene is TRBJ2-1, the V gene TRBV4-1, with D possibly matching TRBD2 (6 bases). CDR1 and CDR2 (germline): MGHRA, YSYEKL. The CDR3 has 14 amino acids. The V end lost 6 bases, the J end lost 6 bases, and 15 bases lay between the germline ends.

This chain joins TRBV29-1 and TRBJ1-1; tentatively, D is TRBD1 (6 bases). The CDR3 covers 19 residues. Between the trimmed V and J ends, which lost 4 bases and 5 bases, there was a span of 32 bases. Per the germline V gene, CDR1 is SQVTM and CDR2 is ANQGSEA. CDR3 nucleotides: TGCAGCGTTGGCCGATCGGGGGGGGCCGGGACTTTGACTTTGACTGAAGCTTTCTTT. Encoded protein: CSVGRSGGAGTLTLTEAFF.

CDR3 sequence (DNA): TGTGCCAGCAGTTCCGAACGGGGGTTCGGGTTTGAAAAACTGTTTTTT. Amino acid sequence: CASSSERGFGFEKLFF. V usage is TRBV27 and J usage is TRBJ1-4; tentative D call: TRBD1 (5 bases). From germline, CDR1 is MNHEY and CDR2 SMNVEV (reference sequence). V was trimmed by 4 bases and J by 7 bases, leaving 19 bases between them. The CDR3 has 16 residues.

The rearrangement links TRBV6-5 to TRBJ2-2; D uncertain. There are 15 residues in the CDR3. Trimming removed 5 bases at V and 4 bases at J, with 14 bases between. From germline, CDR1 is MNHEY and CDR2 SVGAGI. The CDR3 nucleotides read TGTGCCAGCAGTAAAATTGTGTGGCCCACCGGGGAGCTGTTTTTT. Protein product: CASSKIVWPTGELFF.

The gene calls are TRBV5-1 and TRBJ2-5, with no clear D. V was shortened by 0 bases and J by 4 bases, with 10 bases between the two germline ends. Germline values: CDR1 SGHRS, CDR2 YFSETQ. The CDR3 is 14 residues long. CDR3 in DNA: TGCGCCAGCAGCTTGGTACGGCCGGGAGAGACCCAGTACTTC. Its translation: CASSLVRPGETQYF. Using reference TRBV5-1 and TRBJ2-5 for the parts outside the CDR3, the full variable domain is KAGVTQTPRYLIKTRGQQVTLSCSPISGHRSVSWYQQTPGQGLQFLFEYFSETQRNKGNFPGRFSGRQFSNSRSEMNVSTLELGDSALYLCASSLVRPGETQYFGPGTRLLVL.

This chain uses TRBV5-1 with TRBJ2-3; 8 positions agree with TRBD2. This CDR3 has 15 amino acids. Trimming took 4 bases from V and 1 from J; bases not matched to a gene: 5. From germline, CDR1 is SGHRS and CDR2 YFSETQ. This CDR3 is CASSTAGVGTDTQYF. CDR3 DNA sequence: TGCGCCAGCAGCACAGCGGGGGTGGGCACAGATACGCAGTATTTT.